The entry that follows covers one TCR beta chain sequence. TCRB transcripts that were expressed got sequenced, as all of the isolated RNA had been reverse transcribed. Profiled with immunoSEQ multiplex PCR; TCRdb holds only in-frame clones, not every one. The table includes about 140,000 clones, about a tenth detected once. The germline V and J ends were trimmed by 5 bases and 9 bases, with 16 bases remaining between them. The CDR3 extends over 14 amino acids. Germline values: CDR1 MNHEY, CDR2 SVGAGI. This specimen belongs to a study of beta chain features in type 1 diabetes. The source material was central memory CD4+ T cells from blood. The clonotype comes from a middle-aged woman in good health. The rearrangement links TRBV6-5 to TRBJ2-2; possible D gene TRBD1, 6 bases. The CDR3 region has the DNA TGTGCCAGCAGTGGCCGACAGGTTTCCCGGGAGCTGTTTTTT. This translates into CASSGRQVSRELFF.